The clone carrying this T cell receptor (beta chain) was observed a few times. Together with a sample-barcoded 5' primer, a J-beta primer mix was included in a second PCR lasting roughly 6 to 12 cycles. Each CDR3 protein gets one entry after TCRdb re-called the 5' RACE reads with MiXCR. The top ten clones hold about 42% of a sample with 700,000 to 850,000 distinct CDR3 sequences, approximately 55% of them seen once. V gave up 6 bases and J gave up 3 bases, with 14 bases separating them. The CDR3 is made up of 14 amino acids. From germline, CDR1 is SQVTM and CDR2 ANQGSEA. This specimen comes from a study of blood T cells in healthy people across ages.

This clonotype was sampled from a man aged 80 or over in good health. The sample comprised blood. The V and J genes are TRBV29-1 and TRBJ1-4, with D maybe TRBD1 (5 bases). CDR3 DNA sequence: TGCAGCGTCAAATTCAGGGTAGCTAATGAAAAACTGTTTTTT. Amino acid sequence: CSVKFRVANEKLFF.